This TCR beta chain is from a study of blood T cell repertoires in COVID-19. Study as a whole: From the United States, Italy and Spain came samples of acute and convalescent COVID-19. T cells, B-cell-depleted T cells, or PBMCs provided the cDNA or gDNA that served as material.

Per the original methods: Reference gene primer amplification gave estimated nucleated cell counts. Profiled with immunoSEQ multiplex PCR; TCRdb holds only in-frame clones, not every one. That table furnishes V, J and clone size, whereas the DNA furnished D and trimming. The table has 50,000 to 80,000 clones, around nine tenths seen once. The V end lost 0 bases, the J end lost 4 bases, and 4 bases lay between the germline ends. In germline, CDR1 is WSHSY, CDR2 SAAADI. This CDR3 region has 13 residues. V gene TRBV10-2 combines with J gene TRBJ1-5; D is unclear. The sequence was obtained from a man aged 55-75 years with acute or convalescent COVID-19. Input material: peripheral blood. The CDR3 region is CASSESQNQPQHF. Written as DNA, the CDR3 is TGCGCCAGCAGTGAGTCACAGAATCAGCCCCAGCATTTT.